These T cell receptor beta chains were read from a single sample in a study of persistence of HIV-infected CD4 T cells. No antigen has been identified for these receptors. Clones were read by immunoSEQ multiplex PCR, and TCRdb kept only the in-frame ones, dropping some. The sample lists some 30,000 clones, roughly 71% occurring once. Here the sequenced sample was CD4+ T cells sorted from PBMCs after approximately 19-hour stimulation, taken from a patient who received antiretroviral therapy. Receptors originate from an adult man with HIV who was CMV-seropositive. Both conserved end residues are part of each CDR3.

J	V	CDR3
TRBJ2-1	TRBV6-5	CASRAGQITYNEQFF
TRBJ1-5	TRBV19	CASSILGTGYSNQPQHF
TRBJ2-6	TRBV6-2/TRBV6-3	CASSYGGSGANVLTF
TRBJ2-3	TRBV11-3	CASSLSRADTQYF
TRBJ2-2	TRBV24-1	CATSDNTGRPLGELFF
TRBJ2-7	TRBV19	CASSEERGSYEQYF
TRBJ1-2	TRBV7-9	CASSPGRGVNYGYTF
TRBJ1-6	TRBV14	CASSQEDLSSYNSPLHF
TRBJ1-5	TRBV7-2	CASSLTGGHQPQHF
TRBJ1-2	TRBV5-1	CASSSNLDRGYGYTF
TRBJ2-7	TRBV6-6	CASSYRESSYEQYF
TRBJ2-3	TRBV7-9	CASSLDRGLRGDTQYF
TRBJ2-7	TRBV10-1	CASSTGTAGEQYF
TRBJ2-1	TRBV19	CASSIMSSYNEQFF
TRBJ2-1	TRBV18	CASSPTGGPYNEQFF
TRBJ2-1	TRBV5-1	CASSLATGMNEQFF
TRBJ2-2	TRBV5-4	CASSLVGAGELFF
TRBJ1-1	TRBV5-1	CASSMGQYLNTEAFF
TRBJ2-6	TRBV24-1	CATSESGGFGANVLTF
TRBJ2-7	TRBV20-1	CSARAGYEQYF
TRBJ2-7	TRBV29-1	CSVDSGFEQYF
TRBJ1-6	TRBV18	CASSPELLRNSPLHF
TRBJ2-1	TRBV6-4	CASSDPDWRAGLGGNEQFF
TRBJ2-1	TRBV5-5	CASSFRLNNEQFF
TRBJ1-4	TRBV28	CASSTRQGLNEKLFF
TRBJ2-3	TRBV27	CASSREGTHTQYF
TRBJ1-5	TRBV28	CASEGQGIQPQHF
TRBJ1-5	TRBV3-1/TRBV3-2	CASSQGRVDQPQHF
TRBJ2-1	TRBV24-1	CATSDFYNEQFF